This T cell receptor (beta chain) was observed in a study of graft-versus-host responses after intestinal transplantation. On the study more broadly: Each transplant was multivisceral, liver-intestinal, or isolated intestinal. Anti-thymocyte globulin induction was given to all recipients, followed by tacrolimus and steroids for 2 to 3 years.

The data were produced by immunoSEQ multiplex PCR, yet TCRdb's version contains in-frame clones alone and is incomplete. Counted here are 35,000 to 45,000 clones, 91% occurring once; the ten biggest clones make up about 4.6%. This clone was observed a single time. The clonotype comes from a human patient who received an intestinal transplant, so some T cells may come from the graft donor. Specimen: PBMCs, collected 524 days after transplant.

The DNA of the CDR3 is TGTGCCAGCAGCTTAGGGGGACTATCCGAGCAGTACTTC. Protein sequence: CASSLGGLSEQYF. This rearrangement joins TRBV13 to TRBJ2-7; TRBD2 agrees at 7 bases. CDR3 length: 13 residues. Losses at the gene ends were 0 bases for V and 6 bases for J; bases not matched to a gene: 2. Germline assignment: CDR1 PRHDT and CDR2 FYEKMQ (reference sequence).